Below, 11 T cell receptor beta chains from the same sample are listed, as sequenced in a study of regulatory T cells in long-lasting Graves disease. Investigators prepared the TCR beta libraries by applying iRepertoire HTBI primers and Arm-PCR of CDR3 regions. TCRdb processed the multiplex PCR reads anew with MiXCR; each CDR3 protein has one entry. The profile shows approximately 470,000 distinct CDR3 sequences, around 15% of them singletons. As to time point: newly diagnosed GD, antithyroid drugs for less than 3 months. PBMC-derived RNA was used for the TCR library. These records were also assigned to another study, of T cells in Graves' hyperthyroidism and ophthalmopathy.

The source was peripheral blood mononuclear cells (PBMCs), collected at new diagnosis, from a patient treated with antithyroid drugs. The source is a man in his forties or fifties with Graves disease.

Only a few counts were recorded for this clonotype. The rearrangement joins TRBV20-1 to TRBJ2-4, with D possibly TRBD2 on 6 matching bases. Gene TRBJ2-5 matches the end of the DNA better, so the J call may be wrong. The CDR3 extends over 14 amino acids. CDR1 and CDR2 from the germline V gene are DFQATT and SNEGSKA (reference sequence). This chain's CDR3 is CSAPDGGVGQTQYF. CDR3 in DNA: TGCAGTGCCCCGGACGGAGGGGTCGGTCAGACCCAGTACTTC.

This clonotype was counted many times. J is TRBJ1-2 and V is TRBV30; TRBD1 might be the D (5 bases). V lost 1 base and J lost 8, with 11 bases in between. The germline CDR1 and CDR2 sequences are GTSNPN and SVGIG (reference sequence). This CDR3 is built from 12 residues. In nucleotides, the CDR3 is TGTGCCTGGAGTGAGGGACTGGGGGGCTACACCTTC. Translated: CAWSEGLGGYTF. The full variable domain, rest sourced from reference TRBV30 and TRBJ1-2, is SQTIHQWPATLVQPVGSPLSLECTVEGTSNPNLYWYRQAAGRGLQLLFYSVGIGQISSEVPQNLSASRPQDRQFILSSKKLLLSDSGFYLCAWSEGLGGYTFGSGTRLTVV.

This clonotype was detected ten times or more. The chain is built from TRBV28 and TRBJ1-1; no clear D gene. This CDR3 spans 14 amino acids. Germline CDR1 is MDHEN and CDR2 is SYDVKM. Trimming stripped 7 bases from V and 4 bases from J, with 16 bases between. CDR3 nucleotides: TGTGCCAGCACCCCCGGGAGGTCGACCACTGAAGCTTTCTTT. This codes for CASTPGRSTTEAFF.

The rearrangement uses TRBV5-1 and TRBJ2-7, with 8 positions matching TRBD2. This CDR3 has 14 amino acids. CDR1 is SGHRS, CDR2 YFSETQ, per germline. Trimming cost V 4 bases and J 5 bases; bases outside gene matches: 8. The CDR3 here is CASSPGLGPHEQYF. CDR3 coding DNA: TGCGCCAGCAGCCCGGGACTAGGTCCCCACGAGCAGTACTTC.

This clonotype was seen only a few times. This chain connects TRBV29-1 to TRBJ1-2, with a tentative D call TRBD1 (5 bases). The length of the CDR3 is 11 residues. V dropped 8 bases and J dropped 8 bases, with 15 bases sitting between them. Germline-derived CDR1 and CDR2 are SQVTM and ANQGSEA. CDR3 coding DNA: TGCAGCTGCGGGAGGGGAGAAGGCTACACCTTC. Translation gives CSCGRGEGYTF.

This clonotype was seen many times. The V and J genes are TRBV7-2 and TRBJ2-1, with 8 positions matching TRBD2. CDR3 length: 18 residues. With 5 bases clipped from V and 1 base from J, the junction kept 13 bases outside the gene matches. Per the germline V gene, CDR1 is SGHTA and CDR2 is FQGNSA. DNA for the CDR3: TGTGCCAGCAGCCCATTCCGGCGGGAGGTCCTATCCTACAATGAGCAGTTCTTC. Its protein is CASSPFRREVLSYNEQFF.

This rearrangement joins TRBV7-2 to TRBJ2-7, with 11 bases lining up with TRBD2. V shed 4 bases, J shed 7 bases, and the junction held 15 bases outside the gene matches. CDR1 is SGHTA, CDR2 FQGNSA, per germline. There are 17 residues in the CDR3. Here the CDR3 DNA reads TGTGCCAGCAGCTGGGGACTAGCGGAGGAGGACCAGGGGGAGCAGTACTTC. This translates into CASSWGLAEEDQGEQYF. Based on the CDR3 plus reference TRBV7-2 and TRBJ2-7, the full variable domain is GAGVSQSPSNKVTEKGKDVELRCDPISGHTALYWYRQSLGQGLEFLIYFQGNSAPDKSGLPSDRFSAERTGGSVSTLTIQRTQQEDSAVYLCASSWGLAEEDQGEQYFGPGTRLTVT.

This clonotype was found a few times. The chain joins TRBV12-3 or TRBV12-4 to TRBJ1-3; D is undetermined. The CDR3 has 11 amino acids. Trimming shortened V by 2 bases and J by 11 bases, and 7 bases separated the two germline ends. CDR3 coding DNA: TGTGCCAGCAGTTTAATGGGGTCCATATATTTT. Residues: CASSLMGSIYF.

In its sample, this clonotype was seen many times. The genes are TRBV28 and TRBJ2-1; the D gene is possibly TRBD1 (5 bases). V shed 4 bases and J shed 0 bases, with 13 bases lying between them. Germline values: CDR1 MDHEN, CDR2 SYDVKM. The CDR3 length is 16 residues. The CDR3 sequence: CASSWGTKYSYNEQFF. Here the CDR3 DNA reads TGTGCCAGCAGTTGGGGCACGAAGTACTCCTACAATGAGCAGTTCTTC.

This clonotype appeared many times. This chain connects TRBV18 to TRBJ2-1; TRBD2 agrees at 12 bases. Germline V gives CDR1 KGHSH, CDR2 LQKENI. The J segment lost 5 bases and the V segment lost 5 bases, leaving 4 bases of the junction unmatched. The CDR3 is made up of 15 amino acids. This CDR3 is CASSSGLAGNNEQFF. The CDR3 DNA sequence: TGTGCCAGCTCATCCGGACTAGCGGGAAACAATGAGCAGTTCTTC. Based on the CDR3 plus reference TRBV18 and TRBJ2-1, the full variable domain is NAGVMQNPRHLVRRRGQEARLRCSPMKGHSHVYWYRQLPEEGLKFMVYLQKENIIDESGMPKERFSAEFPKEGPSILRIQQVVRGDSAAYFCASSSGLAGNNEQFFGPGTRLTVL.

V gene TRBV19 combines with J gene TRBJ2-5; D call uncertain. Germline V gene sequence: CDR1 LNHDA, CDR2 SQIVND (reference sequence). With 3 bases removed from V and 5 bases from J, the gap between germline ends came to 10 bases. The CDR3 covers 13 residues. The CDR3 spells CASSIHLEETQYF. Written as DNA, the CDR3 is TGTGCCAGTAGTATCCACTTGGAGGAGACCCAGTACTTC.